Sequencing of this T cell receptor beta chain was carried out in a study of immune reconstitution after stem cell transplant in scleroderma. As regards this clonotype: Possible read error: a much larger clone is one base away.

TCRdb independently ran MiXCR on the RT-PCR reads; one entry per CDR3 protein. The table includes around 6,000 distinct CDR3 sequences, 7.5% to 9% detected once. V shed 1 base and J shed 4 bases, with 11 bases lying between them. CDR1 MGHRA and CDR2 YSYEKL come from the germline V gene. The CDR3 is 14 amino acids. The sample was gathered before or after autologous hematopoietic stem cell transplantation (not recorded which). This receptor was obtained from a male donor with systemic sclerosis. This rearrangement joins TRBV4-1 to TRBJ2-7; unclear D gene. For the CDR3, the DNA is TGCGCCAGCAGCCAAGCAGGCCTTCGTTACGAGCAGTACTTC. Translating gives CASSQAGLRYEQYF.